Sequencing of this T cell receptor beta chain was carried out in a study of blood T cell repertoires in COVID-19. Study-level information: Nucleic acid was either cDNA or gDNA, and it came from T cells, B-cell-depleted T cells, or PBMCs.

The junction had 9 bases not matched to a gene; V was cut back by 5 bases and J by 3 bases. Looked up from germline, CDR1 is MDHEN and CDR2 is SYDVKM. The CDR3 spans 15 residues. Method: immunoSEQ multiplex PCR; TCRdb's copy keeps in-frame clones and lacks some. The data hold roughly 200,000 clones, with more than 75% observed a single time. The specimen sequenced was peripheral blood. The sequence was collected from a woman in her forties or fifties with active or convalescent COVID-19. This chain connects TRBV28 to TRBJ2-5; 7 bases are a match to TRBD1. CDR3 in DNA: TGTGCCAGCAGTCGACAGGGTATCGACGAAGAGACCCAGTACTTC. This codes for CASSRQGIDEETQYF.